This TCR beta chain was documented in a study of blood T cell repertoires in COVID-19 (dated by TCRdb to 2019 to 2021). Regarding the complete study: Collaborator samples came from the United States, Italy and Spain and covered acute and convalescent phases of COVID-19. Where available, HLA class I and class II types were obtained from metadata supplied by the sample provider rather than from assay-based typing. Nearly every sample came with metadata listing a de-identified subject ID, COVID-19 status, age in years and sex. The prospective study material was composed of cDNA or gDNA derived from T cells, B-cell-depleted T cells, or PBMCs. Subjects who had been exposed to COVID-19, were actively infected with it, or had recovered from it provided the deeply sampled blood TCRbeta repertoires that made up the dataset. The repertoires were released in a freely available public database intended as a resource for research on the immune response to SARS-CoV-2. The samples were drawn from the first 160 participants of the ongoing ImmuneRACE study and from over 950 subjects provided by 6 global collaborators.

The research as a whole found: Clinical and demographic metadata were provided uncurated, with the amount varying by source and participant.

Each collaborating institution followed its own protocols to collect whole blood in K2EDTA tubes. For TCRbeta analysis, collaborator samples were shipped as frozen whole blood, as isolated PBMCs, or as DNA extracted from either sample type. The immunoSEQ Assay, a bias-controlled multiplex PCR, was used to amplify TCRbeta CDR3 regions from genomic DNA. In the paper's pipeline: Within the assay, amplification of reference gene primers was used to estimate how many nucleated cells each sample contained. Sequence reads were collapsed and filtered to measure the absolute abundance of every unique TCRbeta CDR3 rearrangement. For each sample, productive Simpson clonality was calculated as the square root of Simpson's diversity index over productive rearrangements. TCRdb retrieved this table from immuneACCESS and kept in-frame rearrangements only. Not all clones are present; in checked studies, unresolved V genes account for under half, and no reason is known for the remainder. V, J and clone size are those of that table, while D and trimming were read from the DNA. This sample lists roughly 150,000 clones; over 65% were detected once. Roughly 8% of the sample is held by the ten biggest clonotypes.

As for this clone: Its binding antigen is unknown. Base-call qualities are not available, and no considerably larger clone is one nucleotide away.

The CDR3 measures 18 amino acids from cysteine to phenylalanine. Kept here is only the CDR3 DNA, which spans 54 bases and is read in frame from base 1. For CDR1 and CDR2, the germline V gene lists SGHRS and YFSETQ. The V end loses 4 bases and the J end loses 6 bases, and a stretch of 26 bases separates them. The receptor's source is a man in his 60s with acute or convalescent COVID-19. The receptor chain draws on TRBV5-1 and TRBJ2-1, and the D gene may be TRBD2, 6 bases matching. What was sequenced was peripheral blood. The DNA is as follows: TGCGCCAGCAGCGCGACCCAACTAGCTATTATTAAAAGCAATGAGCAGTTCTTC. This is translated as CASSATQLAIIKSNEQFF.